The next 26 T cell receptor beta chains were all read from a single sample in a study of blood T cell repertoires in COVID-19. Assay: immunoSEQ multiplex PCR; the TCRdb copy retains only in-frame clones and omits some. The sample consists of about 280,000 clones, approximately 90% of them appearing once. Material: PBMCs or T cells enriched from blood (not recorded which). The receptor set was obtained from a woman between 40 and 55 years old who had recovered from COVID-19.

This clone was counted a few times. The gene calls are TRBV5-6 and TRBJ2-1; D unclear. Germline V gene sequence: CDR1 SGHDT, CDR2 YYEEEE. The CDR3 extends over 16 amino acids. Trimming cost V 1 base and J 0 bases, with 11 bases left between them. Written as DNA, the CDR3 is TGTGCCAGCAGCTTGTGGGCCCGTAGCTCCTACAATGAGCAGTTCTTC. The encoded protein is CASSLWARSSYNEQFF.

The chain has TRBV20-1 and TRBJ2-2; 7 nucleotides line up with TRBD1. Trimming at V came to 3 bases and at J to 2 bases, leaving 12 bases not matched to a gene. This CDR3 comprises 17 residues. Per germline, CDR1 DFQATT and CDR2 SNEGSKA (reference sequence). The CDR3 is CSASDNLGTANTGELFF. CDR3 nucleotides: TGCAGTGCTAGTGATAATCTGGGGACAGCTAACACCGGGGAGCTGTTTTTT.

The chain joins TRBV2 to TRBJ2-1; D remains unclear. The V gene lost 7 bases and the J gene lost 7 bases, with 8 bases spanning the gap. The germline CDR1 and CDR2 sequences are SNHLY and FYNNEI. The CDR3 has 11 residues. CDR3 in DNA: TGTGCCAGCAACACATGGAATGAGCAGTTCTTC. Residues: CASNTWNEQFF.

This clone has only one observation. This chain connects TRBV4-3 to TRBJ2-7; 8 bases align to TRBD1. V shed 0 bases, J shed 1 base, and the junction held 2 bases outside the gene matches. The CDR3 contains 15 residues. CDR1 is LGHNA and CDR2 is YSLEER in the germline V gene. This CDR3 reads CASSQDWTGSYEQYF. DNA for the CDR3: TGCGCCAGCAGCCAAGACTGGACAGGGTCCTACGAGCAGTACTTC.

The chain carries TRBV25-1 and TRBJ1-3, with TRBD1 identical over 7 bases. Per the germline V gene, CDR1 is MGHDK and CDR2 is SYGVNS. V lost 3 bases, J lost 2 bases, and 4 bases stayed unmatched. CDR3 length equals 15 residues. Written as DNA, the CDR3 is TGTGCCAGCAGTGACCAAACAGGGGCTGGAAACACCATATATTTT. Its translation: CASSDQTGAGNTIYF.

This clone was picked up one time. The gene calls are TRBV7-8 and TRBJ2-5; 9 bases fit TRBD1. The V gene end was trimmed by 1 base and the J gene end by 5 bases; junction bases not matched to a gene: 8. Germline loops: CDR1 SGHVS, CDR2 FQNEAQ. The CDR3 is 16 residues long. DNA for the CDR3: TGTGCCAGCAGCTTAGGATTCCAAGGGACAGGGGAGACCCAGTACTTC. Amino acid sequence: CASSLGFQGTGETQYF.

V and J are TRBV3-1 (or the pseudogene TRBV3-2) and TRBJ2-5, with unresolved D. V lost 2 bases to trimming and J lost 3 bases, with 7 bases between them. This CDR3 is built from 13 residues. Germline CDR1 LGHDT, CDR2 YNNKEL (reference sequence). In DNA form, the CDR3 reads TGTGCCAGCAGCCAATCCGGAGAAGAGACCCAGTACTTC. It yields the protein CASSQSGEETQYF.

The chain recombines TRBV7-2 with TRBJ2-7; TRBD2 matches at 8 bases. The CDR3 has 15 residues. Germline trimming cut 0 bases from V and 2 bases from J; bases unmatched to any gene: 3. CDR1 SGHTA and CDR2 FQGNSA come from the germline V gene. The CDR3 coding sequence is TGTGCCAGCAGCTTAGCAGCGGGAGCCCCCTACGAGCAGTACTTC. Translation gives CASSLAAGAPYEQYF.

This chain connects TRBV6-5 to TRBJ1-1; maybe TRBD1 (5 bases). V lost 2 bases and J 5 bases, leaving 18 bases between the germline ends. Germline V gives CDR1 MNHEY, CDR2 SVGAGI. CDR3 size: 16 residues. The DNA for the CDR3 is TGTGCCAGCAGTTACGTCTCCGGGACTAGAAGTACTGAAGCTTTCTTT. Translation: CASSYVSGTRSTEAFF.

The V gene is TRBV28, the J gene TRBJ2-7; the match to TRBD1 covers 9 bases. Trimming cost V 7 bases and J 7 bases; bases outside gene matches: 11. Germline V gene sequence: CDR1 MDHEN, CDR2 SYDVKM. The CDR3 is made up of 14 amino acids. The CDR3 nucleotides read TGTGCCAGCACCCAAGGGGGACAGGGTGGTGAGCAGTACTTC. This codes for CASTQGGQGGEQYF.

The count of this clone is one. The V call is TRBV5-1, the J call TRBJ2-2, with TRBD2 matching over 7 bases. V dropped 4 bases and J dropped 5; count of bases not matched to a gene: 5. The CDR3 is 14 amino acids. CDR1 and CDR2 from the germline V gene are SGHRS and YFSETQ. The CDR3: CASSPTGGTGELFF. As DNA, the CDR3 is TGCGCCAGCAGCCCGACGGGGGGAACCGGGGAGCTGTTTTTT. Based on the CDR3 plus reference TRBV5-1 and TRBJ2-2, the full variable domain is KAGVTQTPRYLIKTRGQQVTLSCSPISGHRSVSWYQQTPGQGLQFLFEYFSETQRNKGNFPGRFSGRQFSNSRSEMNVSTLELGDSALYLCASSPTGGTGELFFGEGSRLTVL.

The chain employs TRBV19 and TRBJ1-4, with D hard to call. Germline CDR1 reads LNHDA; CDR2 reads SQIVND (reference sequence). The CDR3 is 14 amino acids. V shed 8 bases and J shed 5 bases, with 15 bases lying between them. The CDR3, as DNA: TGTGCCAGTGCCCCTGGGCAGCAGAATGAAAAACTGTTTTTT. Protein product: CASAPGQQNEKLFF.

This chain connects TRBV19 to TRBJ1-2, with 7 bases matching TRBD1. Trimming removed 4 bases from V and 2 bases from J; junction bases left unmatched: 4. In germline, CDR1 is LNHDA, CDR2 SQIVND (reference sequence). The CDR3 loop spans 14 amino acids. CDR3 sequence: CASSTTGINYGYTF. The CDR3 coding sequence is TGTGCCAGTAGTACGACAGGGATCAACTATGGCTACACCTTC.

The chain couples TRBV27 to TRBJ1-1; possible D gene TRBD1, 5 bases. Germline CDR1 is MNHEY and CDR2 is SMNVEV (reference sequence). The V end was cut by 3 bases, the J end by 1 base, with 6 bases between. The CDR3 is 13 residues long. This CDR3 reads CASSLGQNTEAFF. The CDR3 coding sequence is TGTGCCAGCAGTTTGGGGCAGAACACTGAAGCTTTCTTT.

The rearrangement links TRBV14 to TRBJ2-4; D might be TRBD2 (6 bases). The CDR3 loop spans 13 amino acids. Trimming removed 1 base at V and 12 bases at J, with 13 bases between. The germline V gene has CDR1 SGHDN and CDR2 FVKESK. For the CDR3, the DNA is TGTGCCAGCAGCCAAGGAGGGACTCCCACTCAGTACTTC. It is translated as CASSQGGTPTQYF.

The chain recombines TRBV11-3 with TRBJ2-2; unclear D gene. CDR1 and CDR2 (germline): SGHNT, YENEEA. This CDR3 has 12 amino acids. V lost 5 bases and J 6 bases, leaving 7 bases between the germline ends. This CDR3 is CASSRASGELFF. CDR3 bases: TGTGCCAGCAGCCGAGCCTCCGGGGAGCTGTTTTTT.

The chain employs TRBV20-1 and TRBJ2-3; 7 positions match TRBD2. V was clipped by 6 bases and J by 10 bases; unmatched bases: 7. The CDR3 runs 11 residues. Germline CDR1 is DFQATT and CDR2 is SNEGSKA (reference sequence). The CDR3 region is CSAWEGVSQYF. The CDR3, as DNA: TGCAGTGCCTGGGAGGGAGTGTCGCAGTATTTT.

Concerning this clone itself: Other nucleotide sequences in the sample specify the same CDR3. The CDR3 loop reads CASSSFYEQYF. CDR3 DNA: TGTGCCAGCAGTTCCTTCTACGAGCAGTACTTC. The chain uses TRBV27 and TRBJ2-7, with no clear D. CDR1 and CDR2 from the germline V gene are MNHEY and SMNVEV (reference sequence). With 4 bases removed from V and 3 bases from J, the gap between germline ends came to 4 bases. The CDR3 length is 11 residues.

The V and J genes are TRBV7-2 and TRBJ1-5; 11 positions match TRBD1. The CDR3 covers 17 residues. Germline loops: CDR1 SGHTA, CDR2 FQGNSA. The trim removed 5 bases at V and 0 bases at J, leaving 6 bases unmatched. DNA of the CDR3: TGTGCCAGCAGCCCGGGACAGGGGGTCTATAGCAATCAGCCCCAGCATTTT. This gives the protein CASSPGQGVYSNQPQHF.

The rearrangement uses TRBV6-5 and TRBJ2-7; D perhaps matches TRBD2 (6 bases). The CDR3 runs 12 residues. V was cut by 6 bases and J by 4 bases, with 10 bases left in between. The germline V gene has CDR1 MNHEY and CDR2 SVGAGI. CDR3 DNA sequence: TGTGCCAGCAGGCGCGGGGCTTACGAGCAGTACTTC. Amino acid sequence: CASRRGAYEQYF.

The chain recombines TRBV28 with TRBJ2-1, with 9 bases aligning to TRBD2. CDR3 length: 16 residues. The germline gives CDR1 MDHEN, CDR2 SYDVKM. V trimming: 5 bases; J trimming: 7 bases; junction bases outside the gene matches: 12. CDR3 bases: TGTGCCAGCAGTCCGATGGCGGTAGCGGGAGAGAATGAGCAGTTCTTC. This codes for CASSPMAVAGENEQFF. The full variable domain, with the rest looked up from reference TRBV28 and TRBJ2-1, is DVKVTQSSRYLVKRTGEKVFLECVQDMDHENMFWYRQDPGLGLRLIYFSYDVKMKEKGDIPEGYSVSREKKERFSLILESASTNQTSMYLCASSPMAVAGENEQFFGPGTRLTVL.

This clone was seen just once. The V and J genes are TRBV9 and TRBJ2-3; D is unclear. CDR1 is SGDLS, CDR2 YYNGEE, per germline. The CDR3 consists of 16 residues. The germline V and J ends were trimmed by 0 bases and 4 bases, with 15 bases remaining between them. This CDR3 is CASSVARSSSSDTQYF. In DNA, the CDR3 is TGTGCCAGCAGCGTAGCTAGGTCTAGTAGCTCAGATACGCAGTATTTT.

The rearrangement links TRBV29-1 to TRBJ2-7; 9 bases are shared with TRBD2. The CDR3 runs to 14 residues. J lost 3 bases, V lost 4 bases, and 7 bases had no gene match. Germline CDR1 reads SQVTM; CDR2 reads ANQGSEA. CDR3 nucleotides: TGCAGCGTTGTTCAGACTAGCGGACGCTACGAGCAGTACTTC. Its translation is CSVVQTSGRYEQYF.

The V and J genes are TRBV3-1 (or the pseudogene TRBV3-2) and TRBJ2-2, with a weak D call TRBD2 (6 bases). Germline CDR1 and CDR2: LGHDT and YNNKEL (reference sequence). The CDR3 runs 17 residues. With 2 bases removed from V and 5 bases from J, the gap between germline ends came to 18 bases. The CDR3 reads CASSQNRLALITGELFF. The DNA of the CDR3 is TGTGCCAGCAGCCAAAACCGCCTAGCGTTGATTACCGGGGAGCTGTTTTTT.

V is TRBV10-2 and J is TRBJ2-5, with 10 bases that match TRBD2. CDR3 size: 14 residues. V was clipped by 3 bases and J by 5 bases; unmatched bases: 3. Germline V gene lookup returns CDR1 WSHSY and CDR2 SAAADI. The CDR3 nucleotides are TGCGCCAGCAGTGATCTAGCGGGAGAGGAGACCCAGTACTTC. Residues: CASSDLAGEETQYF.

The gene calls are TRBV11-3 and TRBJ2-5, with 7 bases identical to TRBD1. V dropped 5 bases and J dropped 2; count of bases not matched to a gene: 11. The germline gives CDR1 SGHNT, CDR2 YENEEA. CDR3 size: 16 residues. This CDR3 is CASSHGQASTQETQYF. The CDR3 DNA reads as TGTGCCAGCAGCCACGGACAGGCGAGTACGCAAGAGACCCAGTACTTC.